The T cell receptor (beta chain) described here comes from a study of memory B cells and T cells in multiple sclerosis. TCRdb keeps only in-frame clones here, not all; method: immunoSEQ multiplex PCR. The data contain about 46,000 clones, over 70% of them singletons. Study outcomes and limitations: Shared clonotype counts depended on differing compartment clone-set sizes and were normalized.

The CDR3 is 16 residues long. From germline, CDR1 is SGHNT and CDR2 YYREEE (reference sequence). The V gene end was trimmed by 1 base and the J gene end by 5 bases; junction bases not matched to a gene: 8. Separate sequencing covered autoproliferating (CFSE-dim) and non-proliferating (CFSE-high) T cells from stimulus-free culture. 40 million to 50 million CFSE-labeled PBMCs were cultured less than 8 days unstimulated, then replicate wells were pooled. A word on this clone: What it binds is not known.

The receptor was isolated from a human donor with multiple sclerosis. The V gene is TRBV5-4, the J gene TRBJ2-3, with 9 nucleotides matching TRBD2. Sequenced input: PBMCs from blood kept in culture. CDR3 DNA: TGTGCCAGCAGCTTGCAGCGGGGGGCCCTGCTAGATACGCAGTATTTT. It translates to CASSLQRGALLDTQYF.